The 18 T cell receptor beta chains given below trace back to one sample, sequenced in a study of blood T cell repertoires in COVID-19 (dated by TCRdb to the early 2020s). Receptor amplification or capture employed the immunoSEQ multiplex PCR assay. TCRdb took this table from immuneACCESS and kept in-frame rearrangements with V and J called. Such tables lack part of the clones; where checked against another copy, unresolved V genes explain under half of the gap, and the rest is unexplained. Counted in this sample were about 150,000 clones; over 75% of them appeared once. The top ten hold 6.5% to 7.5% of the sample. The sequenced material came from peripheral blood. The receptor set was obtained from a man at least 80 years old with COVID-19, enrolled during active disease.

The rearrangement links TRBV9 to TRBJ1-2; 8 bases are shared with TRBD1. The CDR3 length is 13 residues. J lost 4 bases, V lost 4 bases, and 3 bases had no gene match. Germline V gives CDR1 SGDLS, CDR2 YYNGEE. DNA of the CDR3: TGTGCCAGCAGCTTCACAGGGGGCTATGGCTACACCTTC. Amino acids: CASSFTGGYGYTF. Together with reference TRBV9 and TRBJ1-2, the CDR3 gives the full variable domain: DSGVTQTPKHLITATGQRVTLRCSPRSGDLSVYWYQQSLDQGLQFLIQYYNGEERAKGNILERFSAQQFPDLHSELNLSSLELGDSALYFCASSFTGGYGYTFGSGTRLTVV.

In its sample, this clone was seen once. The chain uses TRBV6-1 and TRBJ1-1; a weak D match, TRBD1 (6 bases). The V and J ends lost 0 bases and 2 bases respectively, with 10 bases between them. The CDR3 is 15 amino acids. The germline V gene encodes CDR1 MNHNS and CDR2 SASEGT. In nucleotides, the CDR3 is TGTGCCAGCAGTGAAGCGTGGACAGTTAACACTGAAGCTTTCTTT. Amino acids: CASSEAWTVNTEAFF.

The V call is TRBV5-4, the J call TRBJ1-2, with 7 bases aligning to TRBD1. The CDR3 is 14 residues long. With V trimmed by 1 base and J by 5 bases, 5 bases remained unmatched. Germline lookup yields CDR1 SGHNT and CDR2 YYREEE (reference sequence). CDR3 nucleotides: TGTGCCAGCAGCTTGACAGGGGTGGGGTATGGCTACACCTTC. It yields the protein CASSLTGVGYGYTF.

The CDR3 loop is CASKRDTTRGGYTF. In nucleotides, the CDR3 is TGTGCCAGCAAGAGGGACACCACGAGAGGCGGCTACACCTTC. The gene calls are TRBV5-6 and TRBJ1-2, with D perhaps matching TRBD1 (6 bases). Trimming stripped 6 bases from V and 8 bases from J, with 20 bases between. This CDR3 is built from 14 residues. Germline V gene sequence: CDR1 SGHDT, CDR2 YYEEEE.

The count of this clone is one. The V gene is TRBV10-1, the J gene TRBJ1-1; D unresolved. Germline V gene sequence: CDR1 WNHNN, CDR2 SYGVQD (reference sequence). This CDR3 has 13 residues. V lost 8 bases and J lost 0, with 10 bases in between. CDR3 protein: CASFSGMNTEAFF. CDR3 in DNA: TGCGCCAGCTTTTCGGGAATGAACACTGAAGCTTTCTTT.

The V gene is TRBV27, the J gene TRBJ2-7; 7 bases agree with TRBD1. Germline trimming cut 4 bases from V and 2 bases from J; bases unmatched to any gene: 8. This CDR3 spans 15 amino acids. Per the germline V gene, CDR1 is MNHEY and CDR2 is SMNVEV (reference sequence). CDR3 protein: CASSSPGGQTYEQYF. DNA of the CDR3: TGTGCCAGCAGTTCTCCTGGGGGACAGACCTACGAGCAGTACTTC.

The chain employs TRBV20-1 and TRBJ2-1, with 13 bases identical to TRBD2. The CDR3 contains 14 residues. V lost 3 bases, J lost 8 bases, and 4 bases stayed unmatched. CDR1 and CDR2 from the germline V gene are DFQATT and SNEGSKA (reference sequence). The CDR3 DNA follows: TGCAGTGCTAGTTCGACTAGCGGGGGGTATGAGCAGTTCTTC. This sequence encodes CSASSTSGGYEQFF.

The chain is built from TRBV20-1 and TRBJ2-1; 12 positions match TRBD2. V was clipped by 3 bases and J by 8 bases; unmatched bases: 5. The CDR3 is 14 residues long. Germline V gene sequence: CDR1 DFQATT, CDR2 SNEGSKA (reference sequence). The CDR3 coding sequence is TGCAGTGCTAGTCTAGCGGGGGGGTGGCATGAGCAGTTCTTC. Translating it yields CSASLAGGWHEQFF.

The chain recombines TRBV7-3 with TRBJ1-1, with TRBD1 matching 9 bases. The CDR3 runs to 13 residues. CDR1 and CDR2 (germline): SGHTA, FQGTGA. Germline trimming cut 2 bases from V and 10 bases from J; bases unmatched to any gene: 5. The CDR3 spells CASSLGGTGRAFF. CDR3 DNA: TGTGCCAGCAGCTTAGGTGGGACAGGGCGAGCTTTCTTT.

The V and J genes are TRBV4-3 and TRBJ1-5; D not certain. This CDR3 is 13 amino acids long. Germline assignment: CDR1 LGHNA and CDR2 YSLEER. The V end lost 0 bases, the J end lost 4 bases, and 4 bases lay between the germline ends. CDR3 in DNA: TGCGCCAGCAGCCAAGACTCGAATCAGCCCCAGCATTTT. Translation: CASSQDSNQPQHF.

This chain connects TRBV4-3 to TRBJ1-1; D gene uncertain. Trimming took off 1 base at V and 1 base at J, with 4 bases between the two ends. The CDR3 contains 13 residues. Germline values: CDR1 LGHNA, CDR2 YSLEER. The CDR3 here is CASSQVWNTEAFF. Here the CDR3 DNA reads TGCGCCAGCAGCCAAGTATGGAACACTGAAGCTTTCTTT.

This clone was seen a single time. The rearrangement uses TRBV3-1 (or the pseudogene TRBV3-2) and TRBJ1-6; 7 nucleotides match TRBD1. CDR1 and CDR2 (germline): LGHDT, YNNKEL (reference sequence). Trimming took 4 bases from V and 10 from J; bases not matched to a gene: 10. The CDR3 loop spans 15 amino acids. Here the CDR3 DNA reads TGTGCCAGCAGCCGACAGGGAGCCCCTTGGTCACCCCTCCACTTT. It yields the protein CASSRQGAPWSPLHF.

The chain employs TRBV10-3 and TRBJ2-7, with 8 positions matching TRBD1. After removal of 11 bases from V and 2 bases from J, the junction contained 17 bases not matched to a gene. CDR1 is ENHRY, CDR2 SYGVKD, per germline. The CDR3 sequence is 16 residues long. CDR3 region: CAVNRGRGTGTYEQYF. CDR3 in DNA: TGTGCCGTCAATCGGGGTCGCGGGACAGGAACCTACGAGCAGTACTTC.

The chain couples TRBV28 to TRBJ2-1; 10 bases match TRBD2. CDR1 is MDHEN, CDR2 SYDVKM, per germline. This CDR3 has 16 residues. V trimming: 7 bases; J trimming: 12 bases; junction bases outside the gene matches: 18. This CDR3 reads CASKPPSSGGTMGQFF. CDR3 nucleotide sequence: TGTGCCAGCAAACCACCTAGTAGCGGGGGGACTATGGGGCAGTTCTTC.

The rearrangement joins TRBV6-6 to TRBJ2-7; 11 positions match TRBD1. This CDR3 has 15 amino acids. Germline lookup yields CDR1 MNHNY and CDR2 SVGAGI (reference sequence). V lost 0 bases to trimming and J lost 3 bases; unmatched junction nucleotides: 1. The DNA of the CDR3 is TGTGCCAGCAGTTACTCCGGGACAGGGGGCTACGAGCAGTACTTC. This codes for CASSYSGTGGYEQYF.

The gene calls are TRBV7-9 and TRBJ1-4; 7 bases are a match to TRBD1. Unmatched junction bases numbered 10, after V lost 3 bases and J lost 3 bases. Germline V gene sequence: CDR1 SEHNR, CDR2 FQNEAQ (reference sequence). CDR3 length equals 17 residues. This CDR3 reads CASSFDRVASANEKLFF. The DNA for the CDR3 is TGTGCCAGCAGCTTCGACAGGGTAGCCTCGGCTAATGAAAAACTGTTTTTT.

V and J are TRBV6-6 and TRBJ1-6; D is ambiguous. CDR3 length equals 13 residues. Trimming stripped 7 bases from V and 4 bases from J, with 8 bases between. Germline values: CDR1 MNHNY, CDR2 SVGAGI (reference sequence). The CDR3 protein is CASNSGYNSPLHF. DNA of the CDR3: TGTGCCAGCAATTCCGGGTATAATTCACCCCTCCACTTT.

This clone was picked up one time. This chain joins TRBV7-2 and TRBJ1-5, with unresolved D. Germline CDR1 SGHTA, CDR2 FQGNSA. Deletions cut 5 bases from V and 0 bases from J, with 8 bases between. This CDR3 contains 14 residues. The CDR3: CASSQSHSNQPQHF. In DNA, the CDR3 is TGTGCCAGCAGCCAGTCCCATAGCAATCAGCCCCAGCATTTT.